This T cell receptor beta chain was recorded in a study of blood T cell repertoires in COVID-19. The assay was immunoSEQ multiplex PCR, and TCRdb's table has in-frame clones only and misses some. The table lists about 340,000 clones, more than 70% of them singletons. The CDR3 contains 15 residues. V was trimmed by 4 bases and J by 4 bases, leaving 16 bases between them. Germline values: CDR1 LGHNA, CDR2 YNFKEQ. The chain is built from TRBV4-2 and TRBJ2-5, with D possibly matching TRBD2 (6 bases). Sequencing was done on a sample of peripheral blood. The source of this sequence is a young man with active or convalescent COVID-19. The CDR3 region has the DNA TGTGCCAGCAGCCCCAGCCCTCCGGGGGTAGAGACCCAGTACTTC. The encoded protein is CASSPSPPGVETQYF.